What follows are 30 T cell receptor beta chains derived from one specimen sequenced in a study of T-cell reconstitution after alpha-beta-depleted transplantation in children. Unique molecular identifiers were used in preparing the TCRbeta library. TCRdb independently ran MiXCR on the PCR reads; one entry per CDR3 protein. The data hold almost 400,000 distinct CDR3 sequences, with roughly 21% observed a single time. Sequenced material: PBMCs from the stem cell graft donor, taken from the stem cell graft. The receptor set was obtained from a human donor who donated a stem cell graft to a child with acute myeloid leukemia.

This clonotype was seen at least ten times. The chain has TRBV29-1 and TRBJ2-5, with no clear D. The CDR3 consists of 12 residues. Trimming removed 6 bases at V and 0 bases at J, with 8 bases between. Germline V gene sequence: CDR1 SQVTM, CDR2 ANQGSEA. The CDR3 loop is CSVIRYQETQYF. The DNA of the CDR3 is TGCAGCGTAATTCGGTACCAAGAGACCCAGTACTTC.

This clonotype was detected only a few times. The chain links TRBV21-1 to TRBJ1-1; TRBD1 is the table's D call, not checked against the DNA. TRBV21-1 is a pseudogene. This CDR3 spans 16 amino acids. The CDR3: CASSKDRRQGGTEAFF. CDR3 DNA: TGTGCCAGCAGCAAAGATCGCCGACAGGGTGGCACTGAAGCTTTCTTT.

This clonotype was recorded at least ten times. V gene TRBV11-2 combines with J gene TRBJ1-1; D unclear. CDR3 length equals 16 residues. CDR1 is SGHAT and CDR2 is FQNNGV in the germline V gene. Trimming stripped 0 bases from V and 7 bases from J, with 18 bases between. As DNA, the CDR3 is TGTGCCAGCAGCTTAGATCGATTTTCATACGGCCGTGAAGCTTTCTTT. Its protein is CASSLDRFSYGREAFF.

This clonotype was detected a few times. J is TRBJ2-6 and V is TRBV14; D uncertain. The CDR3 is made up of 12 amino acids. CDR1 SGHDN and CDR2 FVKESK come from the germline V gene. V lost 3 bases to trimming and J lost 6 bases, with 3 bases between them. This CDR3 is CASSQQANVLTF. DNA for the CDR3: TGTGCCAGCAGCCAGCAGGCCAACGTCCTGACTTTC.

Written as DNA, the CDR3 is TGCGCCAGCAGCTTATCCGGGACTAGCGCCACCGGGGAGCTGTTTTTT. As protein: CASSLSGTSATGELFF. V and J are TRBV5-1 and TRBJ2-2, with TRBD2 identical over 10 bases. Germline CDR1 is SGHRS and CDR2 is YFSETQ. V trimming: 2 bases; J trimming: 4 bases; junction bases outside the gene matches: 5. This CDR3 region has 16 residues.

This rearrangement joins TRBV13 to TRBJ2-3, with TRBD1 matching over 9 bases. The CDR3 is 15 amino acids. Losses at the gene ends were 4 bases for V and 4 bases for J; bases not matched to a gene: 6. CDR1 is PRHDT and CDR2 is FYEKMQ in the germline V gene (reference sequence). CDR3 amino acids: CASSSGDRAPDTQYF. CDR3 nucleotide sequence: TGTGCCAGCAGCTCTGGGGACAGGGCCCCAGATACGCAGTATTTT.

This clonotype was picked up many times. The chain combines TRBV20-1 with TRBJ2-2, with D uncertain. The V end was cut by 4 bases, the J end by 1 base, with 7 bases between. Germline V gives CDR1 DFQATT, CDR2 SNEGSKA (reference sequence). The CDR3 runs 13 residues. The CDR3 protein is CSAINVNTGELFF. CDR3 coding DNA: TGCAGTGCTATAAATGTGAACACCGGGGAGCTGTTTTTT.

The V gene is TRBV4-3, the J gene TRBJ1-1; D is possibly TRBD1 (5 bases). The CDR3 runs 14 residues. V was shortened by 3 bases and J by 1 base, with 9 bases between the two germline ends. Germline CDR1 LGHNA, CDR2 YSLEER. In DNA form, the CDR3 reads TGCGCCAGCAGCCAGCATGACAGGAACACTGAAGCTTTCTTT. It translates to CASSQHDRNTEAFF.

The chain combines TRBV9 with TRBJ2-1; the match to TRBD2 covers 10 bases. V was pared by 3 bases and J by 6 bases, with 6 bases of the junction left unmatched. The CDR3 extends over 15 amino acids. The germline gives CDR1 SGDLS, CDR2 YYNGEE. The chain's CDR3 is CASSASGTSANEQFF. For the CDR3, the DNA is TGTGCCAGCAGCGCATCCGGGACTAGCGCCAATGAGCAGTTCTTC.

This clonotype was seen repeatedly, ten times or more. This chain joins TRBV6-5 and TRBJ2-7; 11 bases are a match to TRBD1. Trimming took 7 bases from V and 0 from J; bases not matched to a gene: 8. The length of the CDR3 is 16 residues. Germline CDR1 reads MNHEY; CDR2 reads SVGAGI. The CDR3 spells CASTRTGGRSSYEQYF. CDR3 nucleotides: TGTGCCAGCACGAGGACAGGGGGCAGGAGCTCCTACGAGCAGTACTTC.

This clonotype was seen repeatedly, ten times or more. The CDR3 region has the DNA TGCAGCGTTGAAAGACAGGGGGCAGATACGCAGTATTTT. Translated: CSVERQGADTQYF. The chain links TRBV29-1 to TRBJ2-3; TRBD1 matches at 9 bases. With V trimmed by 2 bases and J by 4 bases, 1 base remained unmatched. The CDR3 runs 13 residues. CDR1 is SQVTM and CDR2 is ANQGSEA in the germline V gene.

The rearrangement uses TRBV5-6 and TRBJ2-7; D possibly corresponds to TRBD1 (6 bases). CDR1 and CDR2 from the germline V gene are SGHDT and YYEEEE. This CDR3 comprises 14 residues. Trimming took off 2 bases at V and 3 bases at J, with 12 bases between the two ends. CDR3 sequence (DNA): TGTGCCAGCAGCTTCCCGGACAGTTACTACGAGCAGTACTTC. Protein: CASSFPDSYYEQYF.

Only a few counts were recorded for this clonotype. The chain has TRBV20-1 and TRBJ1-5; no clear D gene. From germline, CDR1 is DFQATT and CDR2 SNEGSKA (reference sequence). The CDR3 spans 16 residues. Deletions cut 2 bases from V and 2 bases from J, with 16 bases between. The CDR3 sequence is CSARSVAGWGNQPQHF. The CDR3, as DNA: TGCAGTGCTAGATCGGTGGCGGGTTGGGGCAATCAGCCCCAGCATTTT.

The CDR3 is CSLRSGGYQETQYF. The CDR3 coding sequence is TGCAGTCTTCGGAGCGGAGGGTACCAAGAGACCCAGTACTTC. This chain connects TRBV20-1 to TRBJ2-5; D might be TRBD2 (6 bases). The ends were cut back, 8 bases at V and 0 bases at J, with 16 bases in the middle. Germline CDR1 reads DFQATT; CDR2 reads SNEGSKA (reference sequence). This CDR3 spans 14 amino acids.

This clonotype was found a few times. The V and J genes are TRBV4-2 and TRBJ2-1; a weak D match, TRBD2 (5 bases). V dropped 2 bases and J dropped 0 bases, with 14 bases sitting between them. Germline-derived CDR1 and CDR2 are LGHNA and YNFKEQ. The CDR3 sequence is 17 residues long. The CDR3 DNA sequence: TGTGCCAGCAGCCAAACTCTGGCTACTAGCTCCTACAATGAGCAGTTCTTC. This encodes CASSQTLATSSYNEQFF.

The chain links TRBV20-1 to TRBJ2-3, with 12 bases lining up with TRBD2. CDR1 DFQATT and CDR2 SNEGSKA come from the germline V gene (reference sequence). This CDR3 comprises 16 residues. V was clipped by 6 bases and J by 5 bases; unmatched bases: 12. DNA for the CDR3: TGCAGTGCCCCGCCCGTACTAGCGGGAGGTATAGATACGCAGTATTTT. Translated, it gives CSAPPVLAGGIDTQYF.

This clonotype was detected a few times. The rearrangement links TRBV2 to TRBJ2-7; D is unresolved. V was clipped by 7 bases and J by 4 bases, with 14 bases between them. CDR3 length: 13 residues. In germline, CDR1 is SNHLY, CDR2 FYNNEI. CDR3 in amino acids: CASNRLWLYEQYF. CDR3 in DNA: TGTGCCAGCAACCGGTTGTGGTTGTACGAGCAGTACTTC. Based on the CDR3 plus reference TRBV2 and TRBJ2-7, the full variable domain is EPEVTQTPSHQVTQMGQEVILRCVPISNHLYFYWYRQILGQKVEFLVSFYNNEISEKSEIFDDQFSVERPDGSNFTLKIRSTKLEDSAMYFCASNRLWLYEQYFGPGTRLTVT.

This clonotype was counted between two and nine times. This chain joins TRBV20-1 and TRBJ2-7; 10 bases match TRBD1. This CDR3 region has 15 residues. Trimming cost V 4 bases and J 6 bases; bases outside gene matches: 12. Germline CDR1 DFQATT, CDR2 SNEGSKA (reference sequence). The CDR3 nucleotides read TGCAGTGCTAAAATGCGGACAGGGGGACGTGTCGAGCAGTACTTC. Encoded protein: CSAKMRTGGRVEQYF.

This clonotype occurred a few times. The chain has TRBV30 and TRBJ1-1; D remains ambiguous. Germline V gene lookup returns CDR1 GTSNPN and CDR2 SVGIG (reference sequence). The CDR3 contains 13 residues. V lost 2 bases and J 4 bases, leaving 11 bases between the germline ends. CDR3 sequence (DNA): TGTGCCTGGAGTAACCTAGACGGCACTGAAGCTTTCTTT. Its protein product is CAWSNLDGTEAFF.

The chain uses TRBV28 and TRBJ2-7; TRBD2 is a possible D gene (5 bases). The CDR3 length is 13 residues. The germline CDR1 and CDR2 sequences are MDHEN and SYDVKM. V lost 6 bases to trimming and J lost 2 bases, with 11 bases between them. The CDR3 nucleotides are TGTGCCAGCAGAATAAGCGGAACCTACGAGCAGTACTTC. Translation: CASRISGTYEQYF. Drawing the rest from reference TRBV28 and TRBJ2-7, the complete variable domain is DVKVTQSSRYLVKRTGEKVFLECVQDMDHENMFWYRQDPGLGLRLIYFSYDVKMKEKGDIPEGYSVSREKKERFSLILESASTNQTSMYLCASRISGTYEQYFGPGTRLTVT.

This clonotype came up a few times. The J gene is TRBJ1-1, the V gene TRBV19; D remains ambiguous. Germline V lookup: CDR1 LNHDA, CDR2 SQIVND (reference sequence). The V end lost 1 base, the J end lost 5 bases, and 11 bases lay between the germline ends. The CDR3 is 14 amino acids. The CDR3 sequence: CASSIVVGRTEAFF. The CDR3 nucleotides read TGTGCCAGTAGTATAGTGGTTGGGCGGACTGAAGCTTTCTTT.

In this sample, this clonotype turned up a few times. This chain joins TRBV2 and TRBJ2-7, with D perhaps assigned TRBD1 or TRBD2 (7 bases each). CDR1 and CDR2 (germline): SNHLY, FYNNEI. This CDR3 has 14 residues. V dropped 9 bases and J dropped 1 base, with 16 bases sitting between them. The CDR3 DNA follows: TGTGCCAGTAGGGGAGGGGGCGAATCCTACGAGCAGTACTTC. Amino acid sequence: CASRGGGESYEQYF.

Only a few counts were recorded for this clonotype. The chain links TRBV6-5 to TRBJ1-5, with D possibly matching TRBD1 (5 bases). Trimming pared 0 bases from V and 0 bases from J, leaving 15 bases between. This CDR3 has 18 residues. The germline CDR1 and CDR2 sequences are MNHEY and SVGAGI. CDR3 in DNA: TGTGCCAGCAGTTACTCGACCCGGGGACTCTATAGCAATCAGCCCCAGCATTTT. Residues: CASSYSTRGLYSNQPQHF.

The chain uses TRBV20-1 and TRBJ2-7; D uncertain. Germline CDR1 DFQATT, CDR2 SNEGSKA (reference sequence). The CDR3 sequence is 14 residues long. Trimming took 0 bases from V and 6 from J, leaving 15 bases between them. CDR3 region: CSARDWPAVSEQYF. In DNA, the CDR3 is TGCAGTGCTAGAGATTGGCCCGCAGTAAGCGAGCAGTACTTC.

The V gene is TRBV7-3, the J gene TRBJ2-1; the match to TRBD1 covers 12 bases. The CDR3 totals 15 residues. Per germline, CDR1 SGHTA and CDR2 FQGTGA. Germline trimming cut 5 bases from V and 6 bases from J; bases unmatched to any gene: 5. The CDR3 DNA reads TGTGCCAGCAGCCCCGGGACAGGGGGCCTCAATGAGCAGTTCTTC. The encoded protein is CASSPGTGGLNEQFF.

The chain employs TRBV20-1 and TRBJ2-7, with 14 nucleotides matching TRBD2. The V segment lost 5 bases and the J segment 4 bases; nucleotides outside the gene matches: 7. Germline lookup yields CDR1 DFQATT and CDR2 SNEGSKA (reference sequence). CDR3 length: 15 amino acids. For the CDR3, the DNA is TGCAGTGCTCACGGACTAGCGGGAGGAGGTTACGAGCAGTACTTC. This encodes CSAHGLAGGGYEQYF.

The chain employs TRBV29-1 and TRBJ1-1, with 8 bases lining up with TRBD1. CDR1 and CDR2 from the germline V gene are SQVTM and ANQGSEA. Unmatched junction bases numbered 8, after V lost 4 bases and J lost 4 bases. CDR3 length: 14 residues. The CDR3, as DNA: TGCAGCGTTGGATACAGGGGGAAAGGCACTGAAGCTTTCTTT. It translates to CSVGYRGKGTEAFF.

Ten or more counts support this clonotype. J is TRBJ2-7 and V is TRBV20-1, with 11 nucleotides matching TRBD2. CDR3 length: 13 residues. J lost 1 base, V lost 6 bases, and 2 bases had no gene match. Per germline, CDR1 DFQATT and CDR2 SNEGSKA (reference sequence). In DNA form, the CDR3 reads TGCAGTGCCTGGACTAGCGGGTCCTACGAGCAGTACTTC. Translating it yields CSAWTSGSYEQYF.

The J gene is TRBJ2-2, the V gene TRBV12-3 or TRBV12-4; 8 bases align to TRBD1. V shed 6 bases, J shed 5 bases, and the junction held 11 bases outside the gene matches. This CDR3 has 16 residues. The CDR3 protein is CASRAPPGQETGELFF. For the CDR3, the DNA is TGTGCCAGCAGAGCCCCACCGGGACAGGAAACCGGGGAGCTGTTTTTT.

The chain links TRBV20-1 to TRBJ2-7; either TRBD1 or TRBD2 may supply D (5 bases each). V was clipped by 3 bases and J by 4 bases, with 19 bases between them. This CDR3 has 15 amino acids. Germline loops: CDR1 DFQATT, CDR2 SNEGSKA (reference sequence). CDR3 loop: CSASISGTGQYEQYF. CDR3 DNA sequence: TGCAGTGCTAGCATCTCAGGGACGGGGCAATACGAGCAGTACTTC.